The clone carrying this TCR beta chain was seen once. Its antigen is currently unknown. This sample was taken from a study of shared clonotypes between healthy human individuals. Study-wide results and caveats: There were few donors, and this limited the genetic and exposure-history diversity represented. Non-shared clonotypes had lower generation probabilities than those shared by all four donors. Estimated richness was generally greater in naive than memory subsets. Between a handful of donors, naive CD4 clonotypes were shared at a level of roughly 5.5%.

Sequenced by immunoSEQ multiplex PCR; TCRdb stores in-frame clones only, minus some. The repertoire has roughly 2.1 million clones, 85% to 95% of them found once; the top ten carry approximately 1.7%. Naivety among CD8 cells was defined by CD45RO negativity and positive CCR7 selection, thereby excluding terminally differentiated effector memory CD45RA+ cells. CDR3 length equals 16 residues. Germline V lookup: CDR1 SEHNR, CDR2 FQNEAQ (reference sequence). V lost 5 bases and J lost 1, with 17 bases in between. Material for sequencing was naive CD8+ T cells from PBMCs. This receptor was taken from a man aged 18 to 30 in good health. Some clones in this sample may be carry-over from other donors' samples. This chain links TRBV7-9 with TRBJ1-2, with D possibly matching TRBD1 (5 bases). CDR3: CASSPHPTVNNYGYTF. The DNA for the CDR3 is TGTGCCAGCAGCCCCCACCCGACAGTTAATAACTATGGCTACACCTTC.